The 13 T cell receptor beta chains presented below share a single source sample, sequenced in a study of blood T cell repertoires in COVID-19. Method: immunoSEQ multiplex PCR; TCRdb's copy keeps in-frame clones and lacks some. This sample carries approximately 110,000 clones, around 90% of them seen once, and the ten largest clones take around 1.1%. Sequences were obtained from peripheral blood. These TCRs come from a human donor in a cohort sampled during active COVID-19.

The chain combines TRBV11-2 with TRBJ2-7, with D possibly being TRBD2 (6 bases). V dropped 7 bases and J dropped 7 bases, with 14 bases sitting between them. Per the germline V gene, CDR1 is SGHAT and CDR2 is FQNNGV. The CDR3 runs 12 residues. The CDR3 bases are TGTGCCAGCACCTTTCCGGGGGAAGAGCAGTACTTC. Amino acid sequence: CASTFPGEEQYF. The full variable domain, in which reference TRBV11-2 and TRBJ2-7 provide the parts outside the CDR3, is EAGVAQSPRYKIIEKRQSVAFWCNPISGHATLYWYQQILGQGPKLLIQFQNNGVVDDSQLPKDRFSAERLKGVDSTLKIQPAKLEDSAVYLCASTFPGEEQYFGPGTRLTVT.

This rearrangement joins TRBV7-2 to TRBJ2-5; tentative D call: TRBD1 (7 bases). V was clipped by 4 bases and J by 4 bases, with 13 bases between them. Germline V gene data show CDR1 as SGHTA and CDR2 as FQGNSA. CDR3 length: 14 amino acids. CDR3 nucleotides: TGTGCCAGCAGCTCCCAGGGGGGTAGAGAGACCCAGTACTTC. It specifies CASSSQGGRETQYF.

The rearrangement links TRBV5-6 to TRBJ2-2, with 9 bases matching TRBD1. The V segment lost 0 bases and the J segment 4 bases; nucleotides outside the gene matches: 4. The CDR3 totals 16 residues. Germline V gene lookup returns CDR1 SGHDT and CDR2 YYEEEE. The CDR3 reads CASSLGTGVGTGELFF. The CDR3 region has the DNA TGTGCCAGCAGCTTGGGGACAGGGGTTGGCACCGGGGAGCTGTTTTTT.

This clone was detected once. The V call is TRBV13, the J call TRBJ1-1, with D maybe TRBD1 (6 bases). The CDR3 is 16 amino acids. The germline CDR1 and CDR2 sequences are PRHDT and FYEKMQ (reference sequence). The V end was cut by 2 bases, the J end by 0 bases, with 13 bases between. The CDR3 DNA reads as TGTGCCAGCAGCTTAACTACGGGACAAATGAACACTGAAGCTTTCTTT. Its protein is CASSLTTGQMNTEAFF.

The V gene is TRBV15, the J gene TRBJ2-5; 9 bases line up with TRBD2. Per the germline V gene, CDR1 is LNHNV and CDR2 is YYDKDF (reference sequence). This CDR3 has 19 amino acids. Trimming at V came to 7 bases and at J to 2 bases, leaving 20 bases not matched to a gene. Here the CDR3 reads CATTAGGSLAPARQETQYF. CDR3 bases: TGTGCCACCACCGCGGGGGGGTCCCTAGCGCCCGCACGGCAAGAGACCCAGTACTTC.

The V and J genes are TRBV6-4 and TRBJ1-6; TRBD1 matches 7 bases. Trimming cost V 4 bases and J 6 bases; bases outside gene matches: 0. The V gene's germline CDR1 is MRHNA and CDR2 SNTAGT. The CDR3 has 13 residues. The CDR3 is CASSGQGNSPLHF. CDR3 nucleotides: TGTGCCAGCAGTGGACAGGGTAATTCACCCCTCCACTTT.

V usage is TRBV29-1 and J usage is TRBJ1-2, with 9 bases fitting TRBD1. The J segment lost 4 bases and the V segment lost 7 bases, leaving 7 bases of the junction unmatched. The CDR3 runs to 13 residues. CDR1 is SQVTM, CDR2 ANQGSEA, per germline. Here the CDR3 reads CSARDRVGYGYTF. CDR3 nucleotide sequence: TGCAGCGCCCGGGACAGGGTGGGCTATGGCTACACCTTC.

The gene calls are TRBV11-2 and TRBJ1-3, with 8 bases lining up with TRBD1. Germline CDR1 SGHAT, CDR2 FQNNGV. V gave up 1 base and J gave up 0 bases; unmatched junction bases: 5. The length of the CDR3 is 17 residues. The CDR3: CASSLVPGGHSGNTIYF. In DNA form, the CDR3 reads TGTGCCAGCAGCTTAGTCCCAGGGGGCCACTCTGGAAACACCATATATTTT.

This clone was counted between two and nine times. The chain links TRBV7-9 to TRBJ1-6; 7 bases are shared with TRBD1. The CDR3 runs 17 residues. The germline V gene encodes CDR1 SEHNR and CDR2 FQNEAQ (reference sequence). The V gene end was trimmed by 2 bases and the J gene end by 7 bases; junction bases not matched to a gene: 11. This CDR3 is CASSLHGLAGGNSPLHF. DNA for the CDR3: TGTGCCAGCAGCTTACACGGGCTGGCAGGGGGGAATTCACCCCTCCACTTT.

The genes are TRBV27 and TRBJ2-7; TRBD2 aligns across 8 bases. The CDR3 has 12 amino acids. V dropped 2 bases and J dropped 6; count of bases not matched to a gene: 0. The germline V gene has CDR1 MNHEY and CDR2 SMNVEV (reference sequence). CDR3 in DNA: TGTGCCAGCAGTTTAGCGGGAGGCGAGCAGTACTTC. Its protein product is CASSLAGGEQYF.

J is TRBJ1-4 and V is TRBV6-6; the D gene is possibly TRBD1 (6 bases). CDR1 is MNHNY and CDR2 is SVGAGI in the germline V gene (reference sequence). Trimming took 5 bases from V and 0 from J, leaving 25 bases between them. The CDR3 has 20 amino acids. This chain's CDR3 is CASSQTPGGAFIPTNEKLFF. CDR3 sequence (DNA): TGTGCCAGCAGTCAAACTCCGGGGGGGGCGTTTATTCCAACTAATGAAAAACTGTTTTTT.

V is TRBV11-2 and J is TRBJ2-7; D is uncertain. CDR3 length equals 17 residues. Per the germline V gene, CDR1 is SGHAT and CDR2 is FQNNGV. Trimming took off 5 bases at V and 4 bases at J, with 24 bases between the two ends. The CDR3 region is CASSQDIGSPISYEQYF. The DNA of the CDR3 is TGTGCCAGCAGCCAGGATATTGGCAGCCCAATTTCGTACGAGCAGTACTTC.

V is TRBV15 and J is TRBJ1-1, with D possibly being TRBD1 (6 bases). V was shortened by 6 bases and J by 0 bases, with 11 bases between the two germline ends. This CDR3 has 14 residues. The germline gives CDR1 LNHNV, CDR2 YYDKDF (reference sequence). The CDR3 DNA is TGTGCCACCAGACAGGACAGACTGAACACTGAAGCTTTCTTT. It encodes CATRQDRLNTEAFF. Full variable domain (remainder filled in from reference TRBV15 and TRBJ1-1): DAMVIQNPRYQVTQFGKPVTLSCSQTLNHNVMYWYQQKSSQAPKLLFHYYDKDFNNEADTPDNFQSRRPNTSFCFLDIRSPGLGDTAMYLCATRQDRLNTEAFFGQGTRLTVV.